These 2 T cell receptor beta chains share one sample of origin, sequenced in a study of cytomegalovirus exposure and HLA in healthy donors. With 60 Vbeta and 13 Jbeta primers, the PCR was carried out. TCRdb's table, derived via immunoSEQ multiplex PCR, lists solely in-frame clones and lacks some. The data contain under 250,000 clones, 70% to 80% of them singletons. The material sequenced was PBMCs. The source of these receptors is a male donor in good health and CMV-seronegative.

The chain has TRBV6-5 and TRBJ1-5; 10 bases map to TRBD1. After removal of 2 bases from V and 5 bases from J, the junction contained 3 bases not matched to a gene. The length of the CDR3 is 15 residues. Germline loops: CDR1 MNHEY, CDR2 SVGAGI. CDR3 amino acids: CASSYDRGLDQPQHF. CDR3 nucleotides: TGTGCCAGCAGTTACGACAGGGGGCTCGATCAGCCCCAGCATTTT.

This clone appeared a few times. The chain has TRBV10-3 and TRBJ2-2; 7 bases line up with TRBD1. J was trimmed by 3 bases and V by 10 bases; bases with no gene match: 5. Per the germline V gene, CDR1 is ENHRY and CDR2 is SYGVKD. CDR3 length equals 13 residues. CDR3 DNA sequence: TGTGCCACGAGACAGGGTGACACCGGGGAGCTGTTTTTT. It yields the protein CATRQGDTGELFF.